This record covers a single T cell receptor beta chain. The CDR3 length is 12 residues. The V end was cut by 6 bases, the J end by 2 bases, with 4 bases between. Germline V gene data show CDR1 as MNHNS and CDR2 as SASEGT. No patient had autoimmune disease or received systemic immunosuppression. The sample is drawn from a study of OX40 agonist ivuxolimab in advanced cancers. Study summary: Treatment received earlier with anti-PD-1, anti-PD-L1 or anti-CTLA-4 agents was allowed, and 40% had some.

Sequencing was performed with immunoSEQ multiplex PCR; in TCRdb, only in-frame clones are kept and a portion is missing. The sample consists of approximately 100,000 clones, around nine tenths of them appearing once. The sample consisted of CD4+ or CD8+ T cells sorted from blood, taken in a trial of the OX40 agonist ivuxolimab. The receptor's source is an adult with an advanced solid tumor such as melanoma, head and neck, liver or kidney cancer. This chain connects TRBV6-1 to TRBJ1-4; D unclear. The CDR3 region has the DNA TGTGCCAGCAGACCTACTAATGAAAAACTGTTTTTT. Its translation is CASRPTNEKLFF.